The clone carrying this TCR beta chain was counted a few times. No antigen is known for it. The data belong to a study of PD-1 blockade in classical Hodgkin lymphoma. Points from the study as a whole: At C4D1, TCR diversity had climbed significantly for CD4+ cells, though not for CD8+ cells.

The sample's time point: cycle 4 day 1 (C4D1), after 5 to 7 weeks of nivolumab. With no exception, relapse followed autologous stem cell transplantation in all patients, and brentuximab vedotin exposure varied. Trimming took 2 bases from V and 7 from J; bases not matched to a gene: 10. Germline values: CDR1 MNHEY, CDR2 SVGAGI. This CDR3 has 16 amino acids. The assay was immunoSEQ multiplex PCR, and TCRdb's table has in-frame clones only and misses some. This sample has over 15,000 clones; 65% to 85% occur once, and the top ten carry about 22%. This specimen consisted of peripheral blood mononuclear cells (PBMCs), obtained before the fourth cycle of nivolumab. The clonotype comes from a human donor with classical Hodgkin lymphoma. The V and J genes are TRBV6-5 and TRBJ2-2, with 7 nucleotides matching TRBD1. Here the CDR3 DNA reads TGTGCCAGCAGTTACAATTCCGGGACAGATGGCGGGGAGCTGTTTTTT. Translating it yields CASSYNSGTDGGELFF.